The 21 T cell receptor beta chains below all came from one sample that was sequenced in a study of PD-L1 blockade in urothelial cancer. The method was immunoSEQ multiplex PCR; TCRdb's version includes in-frame clones alone and lacks a portion of them. The sample consists of about 52,000 clones, roughly four fifths of them appearing once. Time point defined: pretreatment peripheral blood. This material consisted of PBMCs, taken around atezolizumab (anti-PD-L1) treatment. All receptors come from a man aged 70-80 years with urothelial cancer.

V is TRBV5-6 and J is TRBJ2-7, with 13 bases lining up with TRBD2. V shed 3 bases, J shed 3 bases, and the junction held 6 bases outside the gene matches. Per the germline V gene, CDR1 is SGHDT and CDR2 is YYEEEE. The CDR3 runs 16 residues. This CDR3 is CASSSGTSGKYYEQYF. The CDR3 coding sequence is TGTGCCAGCAGCTCCGGGACTAGCGGGAAGTACTACGAGCAGTACTTC.

The rearrangement joins TRBV20-1 to TRBJ1-2, with unresolved D. V shed 6 bases and J shed 7 bases, with 9 bases lying between them. Germline V gene sequence: CDR1 DFQATT, CDR2 SNEGSKA (reference sequence). The CDR3 is 10 residues long. CDR3 region: CSAYHGGYTF. CDR3 sequence (DNA): TGCAGTGCCTATCACGGTGGCTACACCTTC.

The J gene is TRBJ2-3, the V gene TRBV11-1, with TRBD2 identical over 13 bases. CDR3 size: 18 residues. The V segment lost 5 bases and the J segment 0 bases; nucleotides outside the gene matches: 8. Germline assignment: CDR1 SGHAT and CDR2 FQDESV (reference sequence). CDR3 amino acids: CASSPGTSGVTSTDTQYF. CDR3 DNA sequence: TGTGCCAGCAGCCCCGGGACTAGCGGGGTAACTAGCACAGATACGCAGTATTTT. Supplemented by reference TRBV11-1 and TRBJ2-3, the full variable domain reads EAEVAQSPRYKITEKSQAVAFWCDPISGHATLYWYRQILGQGPELLVQFQDESVVDDSQLPKDRFSAERLKGVDSTLKIQPAELGDSAMYLCASSPGTSGVTSTDTQYFGPGTRLTVL.

The rearrangement links TRBV5-1 to TRBJ2-3, with TRBD2 matching over 8 bases. The germline gives CDR1 SGHRS, CDR2 YFSETQ. The CDR3 has 18 residues. The junction had 16 bases not matched to a gene; V was cut back by 3 bases and J by 4 bases. The CDR3 loop reads CASSSGLSGGLRADTQYF. CDR3 DNA sequence: TGCGCCAGCAGCTCCGGACTAAGCGGGGGTCTCAGGGCAGATACGCAGTATTTT. Drawing the rest from reference TRBV5-1 and TRBJ2-3, the complete variable domain is KAGVTQTPRYLIKTRGQQVTLSCSPISGHRSVSWYQQTPGQGLQFLFEYFSETQRNKGNFPGRFSGRQFSNSRSEMNVSTLELGDSALYLCASSSGLSGGLRADTQYFGPGTRLTVL.

The chain employs TRBV6-5 and TRBJ2-5; 9 bases are shared with TRBD1. The J call is in doubt because the DNA end fits TRBJ2-7 better. Germline loops: CDR1 MNHEY, CDR2 SVGAGI. The length of the CDR3 is 15 residues. Written as DNA, the CDR3 is TGTGCCAGCAGTATTGGGACAGGGAAAGGGGACGAGCAGTACTTC. Encoded protein: CASSIGTGKGDEQYF.

The V call is TRBV7-9, the J call TRBJ2-3; 16 bases are a match to TRBD2. From germline, CDR1 is SEHNR and CDR2 FQNEAQ (reference sequence). J was trimmed by 5 bases and V by 5 bases; bases with no gene match: 10. The CDR3 totals 18 residues. As DNA, the CDR3 is TGTGCCAGCAGCCCGGGGACTAGCGGGAGGGCCTGGAGAGATACGCAGTATTTT. Translation gives CASSPGTSGRAWRDTQYF.

The chain employs TRBV27 and TRBJ2-7; TRBD2 aligns across 14 bases. The germline CDR1 and CDR2 sequences are MNHEY and SMNVEV (reference sequence). The V and J ends lost 5 bases and 3 bases, in that order; junction bases with no gene match: 3. This CDR3 is 15 amino acids long. The CDR3 sequence: CASSGLAGGFYEQYF. CDR3 in DNA: TGTGCCAGCAGTGGACTAGCGGGAGGTTTCTACGAGCAGTACTTC.

This clone came up a few times. The chain employs TRBV2 and TRBJ2-1; possibly TRBD2 for D (5 bases). The V end lost 4 bases, the J end lost 9 bases, and 16 bases lay between the germline ends. CDR1 and CDR2 from the germline V gene are SNHLY and FYNNEI. This CDR3 is built from 14 residues. The CDR3 DNA follows: TGTGCCAGCAGTGGCGGACTGCCAAGCGGTGAGCAGTTCTTC. This translates into CASSGGLPSGEQFF.

The J gene is TRBJ2-1, the V gene TRBV2; 10 bases agree with TRBD1. CDR3 length: 12 residues. Trimming cost V 4 bases and J 9 bases; bases outside gene matches: 0. The germline gives CDR1 SNHLY, CDR2 FYNNEI. CDR3 sequence: CASSGDRGEQFF. CDR3 DNA: TGTGCCAGCAGTGGGGACAGGGGTGAGCAGTTCTTC.

The chain combines TRBV25-1 with TRBJ1-2, with a possible D match to TRBD1 (5 bases). The length of the CDR3 is 14 residues. CDR1 and CDR2 (germline): MGHDK, SYGVNS. Between the trimmed V and J ends, which lost 6 bases and 3 bases, there was a span of 14 bases. The CDR3 loop is CASSRATSDYGYTF. The DNA of the CDR3 is TGTGCCAGCAGCAGGGCCACATCTGACTATGGCTACACCTTC.

The CDR3 reads CASSFNPASYEQYF. For the CDR3, the DNA is TGTGCCAGCAGCTTTAACCCAGCTAGCTACGAGCAGTACTTC. The chain combines TRBV11-2 with TRBJ2-7, with D uncertain. The CDR3 length is 14 residues. Trimming took off 3 bases at V and 3 bases at J, with 12 bases between the two ends. CDR1 and CDR2 (germline): SGHAT, FQNNGV.

The genes are TRBV7-2 and TRBJ2-7; 7 bases are a match to TRBD2. The V gene's germline CDR1 is SGHTA and CDR2 FQGNSA. The CDR3 covers 15 residues. After removal of 5 bases from V and 2 bases from J, the junction contained 9 bases not matched to a gene. The CDR3, as DNA: TGTGCCAGCAGCCTATCGAGCGGGGTAACCTACGAGCAGTACTTC. Translation gives CASSLSSGVTYEQYF.

The chain employs TRBV12-5 and TRBJ2-7; 9 bases are shared with TRBD2. CDR1 LGHNT and CDR2 FRNRAP come from the germline V gene. This CDR3 contains 18 residues. The V segment lost 1 base and the J segment 3 bases; nucleotides outside the gene matches: 13. CDR3 sequence: CASGLARPGGGDNYEQYF. DNA for the CDR3: TGTGCTAGTGGTTTGGCCAGACCCGGCGGGGGGGATAACTACGAGCAGTACTTC.

This rearrangement joins TRBV6-5 to TRBJ1-6, with TRBD1 matching over 7 bases. The length of the CDR3 is 16 residues. J gave up 6 bases and V 6 bases, and 11 bases lay outside the gene matches. In germline, CDR1 is MNHEY, CDR2 SVGAGI. CDR3 bases: TGTGCCAGCAGATACGCGGACAGGACCCTTAATTCACCCCTCCACTTT. It specifies CASRYADRTLNSPLHF.

The chain has TRBV4-3 and TRBJ2-1; the match to TRBD1 covers 7 bases. Germline V gene sequence: CDR1 LGHNA, CDR2 YSLEER. This CDR3 spans 16 amino acids. V trimming: 0 bases; J trimming: 2 bases; junction bases outside the gene matches: 4. CDR3 amino acids: CASSQDPQGAYNEQFF. The CDR3 region has the DNA TGCGCCAGCAGCCAAGATCCCCAGGGGGCCTACAATGAGCAGTTCTTC.

The V and J genes are TRBV11-3 and TRBJ2-7; D not resolved. CDR1 and CDR2 (germline): SGHNT, YENEEA. This CDR3 is 14 amino acids long. Trimming removed 2 bases at V and 2 bases at J, with 10 bases between. The CDR3 region has the DNA TGTGCCAGCAGCTTAAGACATGATACCTACGAGCAGTACTTC. Protein product: CASSLRHDTYEQYF.

V usage is TRBV7-9 and J usage is TRBJ2-2; a possible D gene is TRBD2 (5 bases). Trimming stripped 11 bases from V and 0 bases from J, with 13 bases between. The CDR3 is 14 residues long. Germline assignment: CDR1 SEHNR and CDR2 FQNEAQ (reference sequence). The CDR3 reads CAPRDQANTGELFF. The DNA of the CDR3 is TGTGCCCCACGGGATCAGGCGAACACCGGGGAGCTGTTTTTT. The whole variable domain, filled in from reference TRBV7-9 and TRBJ2-2, reads DTGVSQNPRHKITKRGQNVTFRCDPISEHNRLYWYRQTLGQGPEFLTYFQNEAQLEKSRLLSDRFSAERPKGSFSTLEIQRTEQGDSAMYLCAPRDQANTGELFFGEGSRLTVL.

V and J are TRBV7-9 and TRBJ1-1; 7 bases are shared with TRBD1. Germline assignment: CDR1 SEHNR and CDR2 FQNEAQ (reference sequence). V gave up 5 bases and J gave up 2 bases; unmatched junction bases: 5. The CDR3 is 14 amino acids. The DNA for the CDR3 is TGTGCCAGCAGCGTGGGACAGACTAACACTGAAGCTTTCTTT. Translated: CASSVGQTNTEAFF. Supplemented by reference TRBV7-9 and TRBJ1-1, the full variable domain reads DTGVSQNPRHKITKRGQNVTFRCDPISEHNRLYWYRQTLGQGPEFLTYFQNEAQLEKSRLLSDRFSAERPKGSFSTLEIQRTEQGDSAMYLCASSVGQTNTEAFFGQGTRLTVV.

This clone was observed a handful of times. The chain links TRBV19 to TRBJ2-3; D is unclear. The germline V gene has CDR1 LNHDA and CDR2 SQIVND (reference sequence). The CDR3 covers 14 residues. V lost 6 bases and J 4 bases, leaving 14 bases between the germline ends. This CDR3 reads CASSPPGGADTQYF. CDR3 in DNA: TGTGCCAGTAGCCCTCCGGGTGGAGCAGATACGCAGTATTTT.

In its sample, this clone was seen once. The rearrangement joins TRBV7-2 to TRBJ2-2; 13 positions match TRBD2. The CDR3 is 16 residues long. In germline, CDR1 is SGHTA, CDR2 FQGNSA. Germline trimming cut 4 bases from V and 5 bases from J; bases unmatched to any gene: 4. This CDR3 is CASSYGLAGVTGELFF. The CDR3 DNA sequence: TGTGCCAGCAGCTACGGACTAGCGGGAGTTACCGGGGAGCTGTTTTTT.

This chain connects TRBV11-3 to TRBJ1-1, with D unresolved. Germline CDR1 and CDR2: SGHNT and YENEEA. The CDR3 covers 13 residues. V was cut by 3 bases and J by 5 bases, with 10 bases left in between. This chain's CDR3 is CASSFYRGTEAFF. As DNA, the CDR3 is TGTGCCAGCAGCTTTTATAGAGGGACTGAAGCTTTCTTT. Combining the CDR3 with reference TRBV11-3 and TRBJ1-1 gives the whole variable domain EAGVVQSPRYKIIEKKQPVAFWCNPISGHNTLYWYLQNLGQGPELLIRYENEEAVDDSQLPKDRFSAERLKGVDSTLKIQPAELGDSAVYLCASSFYRGTEAFFGQGTRLTVV.